This TCR beta chain comes out of a study of siplizumab effects on memory and regulatory T cells (dated by TCRdb to about 2019). For the study in its entirety: The study examined how the anti-CD2 antibody siplizumab affects alloreactive T-cell subsets in allogeneic mixed lymphocyte reactions built from human PBMCs. Findings and caveats that apply to the study as a whole: Unstimulated naive T cells appeared to be more diverse than memory T cells, and naive cells seemed to make a substantial contribution to the alloresponse. About 75-96% of proliferating CD4+ or CD8+ clones could not be given a naive or memory phenotype. No functional confirmation was obtained for the suppressive function of proliferating Tregs from siplizumab cultures. Because sequences below about 10^-5 frequency were poorly captured, only a minor fraction of alloreactive clones could be mapped to unstimulated subsets. Siplizumab significantly lowered the cumulative frequency of alloreactive sequences that could be traced to unstimulated CD4+ memory T cells. In reactions with siplizumab, an average of about 62% of mappable alloreactive CD4+ clones were Treg-derived, compared with around 30% in control reactions.

Comment on this clone: Its specific antigen is unknown. The sample holds no much larger clone one base away, and base qualities are not on file.

The receptor library was made with the immunoSEQ multiplex PCR assay. Each sample had roughly 90,000 TCR templates assayed by the deep sequencing platform. Genomic DNA extracted from sorted T cells was used for TCRbeta CDR3 sequencing. The authors processed their data as follows. The R programming language was used for clonal analysis of the TCRbeta CDR3 data. Alloreactive CD4+ and CD8+ clones were identified by comparing unstimulated samples to CFSE-low samples taken after the reaction. By matching sequences to the repertoires of sorted unstimulated Treg and non-Treg cells, each alloreactive CD4+ clone was assigned a regulatory or non-regulatory origin. The source is immuneACCESS, and TCRdb retained only in-frame sequences with V and J called. Part of the clones is not carried over; for the studies checked, unresolved V genes explain less than half of this, and the remainder is unexplained. Clone size and the V and J calls come from that table; the DNA yielded D and trimming. The sample profile shows fewer than 120,000 clones; approximately 92% of them were found once. About 1.5% of the sample lies in the top ten.

Sorted unstimulated T cells and proliferating T cells recovered from mixed lymphocyte reactions underwent TCRbeta CDR3 sequencing. Fresh whole blood from approximately ten HLA-typed healthy donors was used to isolate PBMCs. Sequencing input: CD4+ T cells sorted from blood. This TCR was recovered from a human donor in good health.

CDR3 reads: CASSDTSASGADTQYF. The base sequence is TGTGCCAGCAGTGACACGTCGGCTAGCGGAGCAGATACGCAGTATTTT. The rearrangement joined TRBV6-4 to TRBJ2-3; 7 bases in the junction line up with TRBD2. Germline trimming: 2 bases from V, 4 bases from J; junction bases outside gene matches: 9. The germline V gene gives CDR1 as MRHNA and CDR2 as SNTAGT. The CDR3 spans 16 residues, from the cysteine through the phenylalanine. The only DNA kept is the CDR3, 48 bases in frame from the first base.